The next 20 T cell receptor beta chains were all read from a single sample in a study of response to subunit inactivated influenza vaccine. One entry per CDR3 protein, called by TCRdb with MiXCR from the RT-PCR reads. Of 700,000 to 900,000 distinct CDR3 sequences detected, 21% appear once; the ten largest clones hold 10% to 13%. Sequenced material: PBMCs from blood, taken 5 days after vaccination. The receptors shown here come from a man aged 50 to 60 who received an inactivated influenza vaccine.

The chain joins TRBV4-2 to TRBJ2-5, with TRBD2 matching over 10 bases. V lost 5 bases and J lost 0; bases outside the gene matches: 9. The CDR3 loop spans 17 amino acids. From germline, CDR1 is LGHNA and CDR2 YNFKEQ. The CDR3 here is CASSADTSGDYQETQYF. The DNA for the CDR3 is TGTGCCAGCAGCGCTGATACTAGCGGGGATTACCAAGAGACCCAGTACTTC.

J is TRBJ2-7 and V is TRBV5-6, with a tentative D call TRBD1 (5 bases). The germline V gene encodes CDR1 SGHDT and CDR2 YYEEEE. Deletions cut 2 bases from V and 5 bases from J, with 17 bases between. CDR3 length: 15 residues. CDR3 residues: CASSFGGAGINEQYF. CDR3 bases: TGTGCCAGCAGCTTCGGTGGGGCAGGGATAAACGAGCAGTACTTC. The complete variable domain, with remaining parts taken from reference TRBV5-6 and TRBJ2-7, reads DAGVTQSPTHLIKTRGQQVTLRCSPKSGHDTVSWYQQALGQGPQFIFQYYEEEERQRGNFPDRFSGHQFPNYSSELNVNALLLGDSALYLCASSFGGAGINEQYFGPGTRLTVT.

Turning to this clonotype: This could be a read error, since a much larger clone is one nucleotide away. V and J are TRBV6-5 and TRBJ1-1; TRBD1 might be the D (5 bases). Trimming pared 2 bases from V and 3 bases from J, leaving 7 bases between. The CDR3 extends over 13 amino acids. Germline CDR1 and CDR2: MNHEY and SVGAGI. The CDR3 here is CASSYMGDTEAFF. The CDR3 DNA reads as TGTGCCAGCAGTTACATGGGGGACACTGAAGCTTTCTTT.

This clonotype was found a few times. The J gene is TRBJ2-7, the V gene TRBV7-8; D uncertain. The CDR3 runs 16 residues. Germline values: CDR1 SGHVS, CDR2 FQNEAQ. V was clipped by 3 bases and J by 1 base, with 16 bases between them. CDR3 sequence reads: CASSFSPPTSSYEQYF. CDR3 coding DNA: TGTGCCAGCAGCTTTTCCCCGCCGACAAGTTCCTACGAGCAGTACTTC.

This chain joins TRBV20-1 and TRBJ2-5; 8 bases map to TRBD2. The V gene's germline CDR1 is DFQATT and CDR2 SNEGSKA (reference sequence). The V gene end was trimmed by 0 bases and the J gene end by 5 bases; junction bases not matched to a gene: 5. The CDR3 spans 14 residues. In nucleotides, the CDR3 is TGCAGTGCTAGAGATCTCGGGAGGGTGGAGACCCAGTACTTC. Its protein is CSARDLGRVETQYF.

V usage is TRBV6-2 or TRBV6-3 and J usage is TRBJ2-1, with D unclear. CDR3 length: 11 residues. The germline V and J ends were trimmed by 5 bases and 15 bases, with 14 bases remaining between them. CDR1 is MNHEY and CDR2 is SVGEGT in the germline V gene. The CDR3, as DNA: TGTGCCAGCAGTCACCGGGCCAAAGGGTTCTTC. Amino acids: CASSHRAKGFF.

The rearrangement uses TRBV6-1 and TRBJ1-1, with TRBD1 as a possible D gene (5 bases). This CDR3 region has 14 residues. The V end lost 5 bases, the J end lost 2 bases, and 12 bases lay between the germline ends. In germline, CDR1 is MNHNS, CDR2 SASEGT. The DNA of the CDR3 is TGTGCCAGCAGTAGACAGTACAGTAACACTGAAGCTTTCTTT. The encoded protein is CASSRQYSNTEAFF.

The gene calls are TRBV7-8 and TRBJ2-7; D gene unclear. V was trimmed by 5 bases and J by 2 bases, leaving 16 bases between them. This CDR3 is built from 15 residues. Per the germline V gene, CDR1 is SGHVS and CDR2 is FQNEAQ. This CDR3 reads CASSPRAWTTYEQYF. CDR3 nucleotides: TGTGCCAGCAGCCCCCGGGCCTGGACGACCTACGAGCAGTACTTC.

This clonotype appeared many times. The gene calls are TRBV20-1 and TRBJ2-3, with D hard to call. The V end was cut by 2 bases, the J end by 4 bases, with 7 bases between. CDR1 and CDR2 (germline): DFQATT, SNEGSKA (reference sequence). There are 12 residues in the CDR3. The CDR3 reads CSARLGPDTQYF. The CDR3 bases are TGCAGTGCTAGACTCGGGCCAGATACGCAGTATTTT.

The table lists this clonotype with a few counts. The V call is TRBV7-2, the J call TRBJ2-5; D is ambiguous. CDR1 is SGHTA and CDR2 is FQGNSA in the germline V gene. This CDR3 is 14 amino acids long. The ends were cut back, 0 bases at V and 2 bases at J, with 7 bases in the middle. The CDR3 loop is CASSLAATQETQYF. CDR3 sequence (DNA): TGTGCCAGCAGCTTAGCTGCAACTCAAGAGACCCAGTACTTC.

The chain is built from TRBV4-3 and TRBJ1-4; 7 bases fit TRBD1. The CDR3 consists of 14 residues. V was clipped by 5 bases and J by 7 bases; unmatched bases: 7. Germline V CDR1 and CDR2: LGHNA, YSLEER. The DNA for the CDR3 is TGCGCCAGCAGCACGCGACAGGGCGCTGAAAAACTGTTTTTT. Translating it yields CASSTRQGAEKLFF.

This clonotype was recorded a few times. The chain joins TRBV20-1 to TRBJ2-1; D gene uncertain. The CDR3 is 13 amino acids. Germline CDR1 is DFQATT and CDR2 is SNEGSKA (reference sequence). V lost 1 base, J lost 10 bases, and 14 bases lay in between. The CDR3 is CSARAPPRREQFF. The CDR3 nucleotides are TGCAGTGCTAGAGCCCCACCCAGGCGCGAGCAGTTCTTC.

This clonotype was seen more than once but under ten times. The J gene is TRBJ1-1, the V gene TRBV6-1; D ambiguous. The germline V and J ends were trimmed by 8 bases and 1 base, with 14 bases remaining between them. The V gene's germline CDR1 is MNHNS and CDR2 SASEGT. There are 14 residues in the CDR3. The CDR3 loop reads CASSVITSNTEAFF. The DNA of the CDR3 is TGTGCCAGCTCGGTTATAACATCGAACACTGAAGCTTTCTTT.

The chain uses TRBV5-6 and TRBJ1-5; 8 bases align to TRBD1. The CDR3 runs 14 residues. With 1 base clipped from V and 9 bases from J, the junction kept 6 bases outside the gene matches. The germline V gene encodes CDR1 SGHDT and CDR2 YYEEEE. This CDR3 reads CASSLSGGEWPQHF. The CDR3 DNA reads TGTGCCAGCAGCTTGTCAGGGGGCGAATGGCCCCAGCATTTT.

The rearrangement uses TRBV12-3 or TRBV12-4 and TRBJ2-4, with D possibly called TRBD1 or TRBD2 (5 bases each). CDR3 length equals 13 residues. Trimming left V 8 bases short and J 3 bases short, with 11 bases between. The CDR3 bases are TGTGCCAGCCACCGGGACGTCAAAAACATTCAGTACTTC. Translation gives CASHRDVKNIQYF.

The V and J genes are TRBV5-1 and TRBJ2-7; tentative D call: TRBD2 (6 bases). In germline, CDR1 is SGHRS, CDR2 YFSETQ. V gave up 1 base and J gave up 0 bases, with 20 bases separating them. This CDR3 is built from 18 residues. As DNA, the CDR3 is TGCGCCAGCAGCTTGAGGGGAGGCCCCGGAGTTTCCTCCTACGAGCAGTACTTC. Translation: CASSLRGGPGVSSYEQYF.

This clonotype has more than one count but fewer than ten. The genes are TRBV6-1 and TRBJ1-3, with D uncertain. The V gene lost 2 bases and the J gene lost 0 bases, with 8 bases spanning the gap. This CDR3 comprises 15 residues. CDR1 MNHNS and CDR2 SASEGT come from the germline V gene. The chain's CDR3 is CASSESPFSGNTIYF. As DNA, the CDR3 is TGTGCCAGCAGTGAATCTCCGTTCTCTGGAAACACCATATATTTT.

The chain has TRBV5-1 and TRBJ2-3; the match to TRBD2 covers 12 bases. CDR1 and CDR2 (germline): SGHRS, YFSETQ. The CDR3 length is 16 residues. Trimming took 4 bases from V and 10 from J; bases not matched to a gene: 13. CDR3 region: CASSKTSGSLKGPQYF. CDR3 DNA sequence: TGCGCCAGCAGCAAGACTAGCGGGAGTCTAAAGGGGCCGCAGTATTTT.

Only a few counts were recorded for this clonotype. The rearrangement uses TRBV28 and TRBJ1-2; the D is unclear. This CDR3 comprises 14 residues. V lost 5 bases and J 1 base, leaving 11 bases between the germline ends. The V gene's germline CDR1 is MDHEN and CDR2 SYDVKM. Here the CDR3 DNA reads TGTGCCAGCAGTCGGGCAGAAGATAACTATGGCTACACCTTC. Translation gives CASSRAEDNYGYTF.

The chain recombines TRBV15 with TRBJ2-7; no reliable D call. The germline CDR1 and CDR2 sequences are LNHNV and YYDKDF (reference sequence). V lost 1 base and J lost 6, with 7 bases in between. The CDR3 sequence is 12 residues long. CDR3 amino acids: CATSRGRAEQYF. CDR3 bases: TGTGCCACCAGCAGAGGAAGGGCCGAGCAGTACTTC. The entire variable domain, with the rest obtained from reference TRBV15 and TRBJ2-7, is as follows: DAMVIQNPRYQVTQFGKPVTLSCSQTLNHNVMYWYQQKSSQAPKLLFHYYDKDFNNEADTPDNFQSRRPNTSFCFLDIRSPGLGDTAMYLCATSRGRAEQYFGPGTRLTVT.